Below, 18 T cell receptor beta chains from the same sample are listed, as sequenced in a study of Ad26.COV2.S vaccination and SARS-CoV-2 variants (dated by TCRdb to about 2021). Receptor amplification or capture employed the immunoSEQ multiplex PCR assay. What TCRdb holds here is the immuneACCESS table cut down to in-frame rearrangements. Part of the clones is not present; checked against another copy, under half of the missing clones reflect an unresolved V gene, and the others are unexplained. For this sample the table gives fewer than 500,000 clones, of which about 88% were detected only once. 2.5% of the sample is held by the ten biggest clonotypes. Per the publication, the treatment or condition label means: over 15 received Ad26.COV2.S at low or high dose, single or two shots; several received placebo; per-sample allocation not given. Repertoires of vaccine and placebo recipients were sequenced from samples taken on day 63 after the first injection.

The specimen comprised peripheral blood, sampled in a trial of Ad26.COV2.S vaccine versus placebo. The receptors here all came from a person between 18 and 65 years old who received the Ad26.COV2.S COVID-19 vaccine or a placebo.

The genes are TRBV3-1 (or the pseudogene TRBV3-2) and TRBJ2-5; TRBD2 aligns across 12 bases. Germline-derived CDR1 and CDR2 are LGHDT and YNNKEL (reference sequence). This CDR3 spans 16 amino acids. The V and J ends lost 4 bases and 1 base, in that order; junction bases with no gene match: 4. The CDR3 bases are TGTGCCAGCAGCCCGACTAGCGGGGGAAGCCAAGAGACCCAGTACTTC. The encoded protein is CASSPTSGGSQETQYF.

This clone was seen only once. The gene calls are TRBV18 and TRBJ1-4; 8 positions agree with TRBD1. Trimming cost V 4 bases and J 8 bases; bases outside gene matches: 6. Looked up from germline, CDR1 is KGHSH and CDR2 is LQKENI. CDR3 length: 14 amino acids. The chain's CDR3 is CASSQTGAREKLFF. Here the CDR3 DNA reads TGTGCCAGCTCACAGACAGGGGCGAGAGAAAAACTGTTTTTT.

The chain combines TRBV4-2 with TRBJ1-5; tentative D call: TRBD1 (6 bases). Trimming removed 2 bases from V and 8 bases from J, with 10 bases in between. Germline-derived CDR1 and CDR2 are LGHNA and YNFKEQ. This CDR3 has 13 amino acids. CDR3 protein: CASSQSQGKPQHF. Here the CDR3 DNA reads TGTGCCAGCAGCCAAAGCCAGGGGAAGCCCCAGCATTTT.

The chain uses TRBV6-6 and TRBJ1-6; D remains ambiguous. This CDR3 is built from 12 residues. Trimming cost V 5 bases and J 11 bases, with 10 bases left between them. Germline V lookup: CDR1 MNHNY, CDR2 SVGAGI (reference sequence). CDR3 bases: TGTGCCAGCAGTCCGCCCCGGACACCCCTCCACTTT. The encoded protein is CASSPPRTPLHF.

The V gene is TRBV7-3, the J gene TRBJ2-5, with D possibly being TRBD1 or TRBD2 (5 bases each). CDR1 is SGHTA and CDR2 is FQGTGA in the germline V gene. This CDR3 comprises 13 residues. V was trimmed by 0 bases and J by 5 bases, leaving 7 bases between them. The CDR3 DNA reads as TGTGCCAGCAGCTTAACCAGGGAGGAGACCCAGTACTTC. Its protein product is CASSLTREETQYF. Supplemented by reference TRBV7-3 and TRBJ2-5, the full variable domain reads GAGVSQTPSNKVTEKGKYVELRCDPISGHTALYWYRQSLGQGPEFLIYFQGTGAADDSGLPNDRFFAVRPEGSVSTLKIQRTERGDSAVYLCASSLTREETQYFGPGTRLLVL.

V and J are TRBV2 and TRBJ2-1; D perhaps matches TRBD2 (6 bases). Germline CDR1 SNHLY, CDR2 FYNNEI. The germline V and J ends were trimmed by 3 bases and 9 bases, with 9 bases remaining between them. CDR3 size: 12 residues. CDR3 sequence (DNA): TGTGCCAGCAGTGAGACCGGGGGTGAGCAGTTCTTC. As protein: CASSETGGEQFF.

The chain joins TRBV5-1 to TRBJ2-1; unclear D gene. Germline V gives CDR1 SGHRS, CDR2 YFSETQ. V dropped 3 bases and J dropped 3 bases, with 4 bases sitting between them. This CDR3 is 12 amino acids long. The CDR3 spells CASSWNYNEQFF. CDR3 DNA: TGCGCCAGCAGCTGGAACTACAATGAGCAGTTCTTC.

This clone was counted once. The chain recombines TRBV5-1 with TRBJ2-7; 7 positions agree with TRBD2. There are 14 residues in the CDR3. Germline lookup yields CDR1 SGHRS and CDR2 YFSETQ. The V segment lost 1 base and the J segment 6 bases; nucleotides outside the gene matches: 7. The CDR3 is CASSLNSWGGEQYF. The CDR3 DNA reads TGCGCCAGCAGCTTGAACTCCTGGGGGGGCGAGCAGTACTTC.

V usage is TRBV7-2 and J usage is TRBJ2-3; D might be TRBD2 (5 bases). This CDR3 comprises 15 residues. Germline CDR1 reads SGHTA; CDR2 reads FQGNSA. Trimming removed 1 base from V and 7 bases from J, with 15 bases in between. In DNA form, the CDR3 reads TGTGCCAGCAGCTTAGGCGGGCCCGGTGATCATACGCAGTATTTT. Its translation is CASSLGGPGDHTQYF. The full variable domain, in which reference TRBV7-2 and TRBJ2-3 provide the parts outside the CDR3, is GAGVSQSPSNKVTEKGKDVELRCDPISGHTALYWYRQSLGQGLEFLIYFQGNSAPDKSGLPSDRFSAERTGGSVSTLTIQRTQQEDSAVYLCASSLGGPGDHTQYFGPGTRLTVL.

The CDR3 DNA sequence: TGTGCCAGCAGTGAAAGGTGGAGCTCCTACAATGAGCAGTTCTTC. It is translated as CASSERWSSYNEQFF. The chain links TRBV6-1 to TRBJ2-1, with no clear D. The germline V gene encodes CDR1 MNHNS and CDR2 SASEGT. The CDR3 extends over 15 amino acids. Trimming took 2 bases from V and 0 from J, leaving 8 bases between them.

Here the CDR3 DNA reads TGCAGCGTTGAACTAACTAGCGGGAGCTCCTACAATGAGCAGTTCTTC. It yields the protein CSVELTSGSSYNEQFF. The chain couples TRBV29-1 to TRBJ2-1, with 11 positions matching TRBD2. The CDR3 loop spans 16 amino acids. Per the germline V gene, CDR1 is SQVTM and CDR2 is ANQGSEA. J lost 0 bases, V lost 2 bases, and 3 bases had no gene match.

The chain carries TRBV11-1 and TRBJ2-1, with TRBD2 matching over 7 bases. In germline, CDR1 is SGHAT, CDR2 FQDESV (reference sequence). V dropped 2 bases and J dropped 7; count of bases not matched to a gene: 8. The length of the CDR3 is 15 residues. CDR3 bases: TGTGCCAGCAGCTTACTGGCGGGAGCAGTAAATGAGCAGTTCTTC. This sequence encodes CASSLLAGAVNEQFF.

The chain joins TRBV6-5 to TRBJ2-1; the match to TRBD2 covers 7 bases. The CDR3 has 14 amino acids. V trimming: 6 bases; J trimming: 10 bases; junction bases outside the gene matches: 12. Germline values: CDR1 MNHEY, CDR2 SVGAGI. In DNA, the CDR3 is TGTGCCAGCAGCAGGGACTACCCCGTAGGAGAGCAGTTCTTC. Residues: CASSRDYPVGEQFF.

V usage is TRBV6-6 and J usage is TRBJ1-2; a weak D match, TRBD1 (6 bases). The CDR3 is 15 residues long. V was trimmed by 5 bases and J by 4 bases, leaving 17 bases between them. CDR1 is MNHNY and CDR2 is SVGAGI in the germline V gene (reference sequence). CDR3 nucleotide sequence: TGTGCCAGCAGTCCCTTGGGGGCGGGCTTCTATGGCTACACCTTC. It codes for CASSPLGAGFYGYTF.

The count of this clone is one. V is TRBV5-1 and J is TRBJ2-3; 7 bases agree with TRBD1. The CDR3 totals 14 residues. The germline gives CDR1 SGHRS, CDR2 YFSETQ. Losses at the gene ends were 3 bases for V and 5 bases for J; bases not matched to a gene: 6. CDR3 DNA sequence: TGCGCCAGCAGCTCGACAGGGTATAGAGATACGCAGTATTTT. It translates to CASSSTGYRDTQYF.

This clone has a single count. CDR3 region: CASSRQAGARNEQFF. CDR3 DNA: TGCGCCAGCAGCCGCCAGGCGGGGGCAAGAAATGAGCAGTTCTTC. The chain couples TRBV5-1 to TRBJ2-1, with a tentative D call TRBD2 (7 bases). This CDR3 has 15 residues. Germline values: CDR1 SGHRS, CDR2 YFSETQ. V was pared by 4 bases and J by 7 bases, with 18 bases between.

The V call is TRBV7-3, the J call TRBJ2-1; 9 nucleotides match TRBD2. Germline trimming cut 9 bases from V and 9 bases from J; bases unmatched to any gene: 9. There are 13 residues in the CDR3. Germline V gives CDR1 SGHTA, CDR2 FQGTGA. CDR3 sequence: CASMRLAGTEQFF. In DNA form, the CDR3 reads TGTGCCAGTATGAGGCTAGCGGGAACTGAGCAGTTCTTC.

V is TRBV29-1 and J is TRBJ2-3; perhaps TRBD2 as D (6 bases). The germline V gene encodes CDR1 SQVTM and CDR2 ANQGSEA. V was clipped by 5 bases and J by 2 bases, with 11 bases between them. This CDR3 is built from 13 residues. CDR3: CSVSRGFTDTQYF. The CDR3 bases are TGCAGCGTTTCCCGGGGGTTCACAGATACGCAGTATTTT.